These 26 T cell receptor beta chains share one sample of origin, sequenced in a study of T-cell reconstitution after alpha-beta-depleted transplantation in children. A TCRbeta library incorporating unique molecular identifiers was prepared. A single record per CDR3 protein comes from TCRdb applying MiXCR to the PCR reads. Among about 470,000 distinct CDR3 sequences, over 40% were seen once, and the ten largest hold approximately 30%. Sequenced material: PBMCs, taken before TCRalphabeta/CD19-depleted stem cell transplant. These TCRs come from a girl aged 2 to 9 with aplastic anemia, due to receive a stem cell transplant.

V is TRBV6-1 and J is TRBJ2-3, with D perhaps TRBD2 (6 bases). Looked up from germline, CDR1 is MNHNS and CDR2 is SASEGT. V was pared by 6 bases and J by 6 bases, with 19 bases between. The CDR3 contains 15 residues. The CDR3 nucleotides are TGTGCCAGCAGCCCCGGGACTTCCCTTGTGGATACGCAGTATTTT. This translates into CASSPGTSLVDTQYF.

The chain carries TRBV28 and TRBJ2-7; possibly TRBD2 for D (6 bases). The CDR3 runs 15 residues. V was trimmed by 7 bases and J by 5 bases, leaving 21 bases between them. CDR1 and CDR2 (germline): MDHEN, SYDVKM. CDR3 in amino acids: CASTNRGGRVDEQYF. DNA of the CDR3: TGTGCCAGCACCAACCGGGGAGGCAGGGTGGACGAGCAGTACTTC.

The chain carries TRBV5-1 and TRBJ1-1; D may be TRBD1 (5 bases). V lost 0 bases, J lost 2 bases, and 14 bases lay in between. Germline CDR1 SGHRS, CDR2 YFSETQ. CDR3 length equals 16 residues. The CDR3 sequence is CASSLAVSGGNTEAFF. The DNA for the CDR3 is TGCGCCAGCAGCTTGGCCGTTTCGGGGGGTAACACTGAAGCTTTCTTT.

In its sample, this clonotype was seen a few times. The CDR3 is CSARDGPRLGELFF. The DNA for the CDR3 is TGCAGTGCTAGAGATGGGCCGCGGTTAGGGGAGCTGTTTTTT. The chain has TRBV20-1 and TRBJ2-2; D not resolved. The CDR3 runs 14 residues. V lost 0 bases, J lost 8 bases, and 13 bases lay in between. The V gene's germline CDR1 is DFQATT and CDR2 SNEGSKA (reference sequence).

V and J are TRBV6-5 and TRBJ2-7, with 8 bases that match TRBD1. Germline V gives CDR1 MNHEY, CDR2 SVGAGI. The ends lost 0 bases at V and 7 bases at J; junction bases unmatched: 8. CDR3 size: 15 residues. This CDR3 reads CASSYSKVRDREQYF. CDR3 coding DNA: TGTGCCAGCAGTTACTCGAAAGTCCGGGACAGGGAGCAGTACTTC.

The CDR3 spells CASSLFKTGSDEQYF. The CDR3 DNA reads TGTGCCAGCAGTTTATTTAAGACAGGGTCCGACGAGCAGTACTTC. V gene TRBV28 combines with J gene TRBJ2-7; 7 bases line up with TRBD1. Germline V gene sequence: CDR1 MDHEN, CDR2 SYDVKM. J was trimmed by 5 bases and V by 1 base; bases with no gene match: 8. This CDR3 is 15 amino acids long.

J is TRBJ2-2 and V is TRBV15; 11 bases map to TRBD1. Per germline, CDR1 LNHNV and CDR2 YYDKDF (reference sequence). The V segment lost 0 bases and the J segment 5 bases; nucleotides outside the gene matches: 8. The CDR3 covers 18 residues. The CDR3 reads CATSRDWSGQGETGELFF. The CDR3 nucleotides are TGTGCCACCAGCAGAGATTGGTCGGGACAGGGGGAGACCGGGGAGCTGTTTTTT.

This clonotype was seen many times. The chain links TRBV9 to TRBJ2-2, with unresolved D. V was pared by 2 bases and J by 2 bases, with 7 bases between. The CDR3 has 14 amino acids. CDR1 is SGDLS and CDR2 is YYNGEE in the germline V gene. The CDR3 is CASSVITNTGELFF. The CDR3 bases are TGTGCCAGCAGCGTGATAACCAACACCGGGGAGCTGTTTTTT.

This clonotype came up many times. The rearrangement joins TRBV5-5 to TRBJ2-1; 7 bases are shared with TRBD1. This CDR3 contains 13 residues. Trimming took 3 bases from V and 6 from J; bases not matched to a gene: 3. Germline CDR1 is SGHKS and CDR2 is YYEKEE (reference sequence). The CDR3 spells CASSSWTGNEQFF. Written as DNA, the CDR3 is TGTGCCAGCAGCTCATGGACAGGCAATGAGCAGTTCTTC.

This clonotype occurred a few times. The chain couples TRBV20-1 to TRBJ2-3; the D gene could be TRBD1 or TRBD2 (5 bases each). Germline loops: CDR1 DFQATT, CDR2 SNEGSKA (reference sequence). The V and J ends lost 1 base and 4 bases respectively, with 12 bases between them. The CDR3 contains 14 residues. The CDR3 nucleotides read TGCAGTGCTAGAGGGGGCGGGTACCCAGATACGCAGTATTTT. Amino acid sequence: CSARGGGYPDTQYF.

In its sample, this clonotype was seen once. At one end the junction does not follow the germline gene, possibly because of a read error. The chain is built from TRBV5-1 and TRBJ2-2, with TRBD2 identical over 9 bases. From germline, CDR1 is SGHRS and CDR2 YFSETQ. This CDR3 comprises 20 residues. The CDR3 DNA is TGCGCCAGCAGCTTGACTCTTACCGGGACTAGCAAGGGTAACACCGGGGAGCGGTTTTTT. Its translation is CASSLTLTGTSKGNTGERFF.

This clonotype was counted a few times. This chain connects TRBV24-1 to TRBJ2-3; D possibly corresponds to TRBD2 (5 bases). V dropped 3 bases and J dropped 3 bases, with 6 bases sitting between them. The germline V gene has CDR1 KGHDR and CDR2 SFDVKD. CDR3 length: 13 amino acids. CDR3 nucleotides: TGTGCCACCAGTGATCCGGGGACAGATACGCAGTATTTT. It codes for CATSDPGTDTQYF.

This clonotype showed up many times. The chain recombines TRBV27 with TRBJ2-7, with D possibly TRBD1 on 6 matching bases. Trimming removed 5 bases at V and 1 base at J, with 12 bases between. This CDR3 is built from 14 residues. Germline V lookup: CDR1 MNHEY, CDR2 SMNVEV (reference sequence). The DNA of the CDR3 is TGTGCCAGCAGTCTAGACAGGAGGTCCTACGAGCAGTACTTC. It codes for CASSLDRRSYEQYF.

This clonotype has just a few counts. V and J are TRBV5-1 and TRBJ2-5; 8 positions agree with TRBD2. Germline V gives CDR1 SGHRS, CDR2 YFSETQ. The CDR3 sequence is 15 residues long. J was trimmed by 5 bases and V by 6 bases; bases with no gene match: 12. The CDR3, as DNA: TGCGCCAGCACAGAGACAGCGGGAGCGTATGAGACCCAGTACTTC. It codes for CASTETAGAYETQYF.

This clonotype came up a few times. V usage is TRBV12-3 or TRBV12-4 and J usage is TRBJ2-7, with 9 positions matching TRBD2. The CDR3 is 15 residues long. With V trimmed by 6 bases and J by 4 bases, 10 bases remained unmatched. CDR3 sequence (DNA): TGTGCCAGCAGCCCAAGGGTAGCGGGGGAATACGAGCAGTACTTC. It codes for CASSPRVAGEYEQYF.

The rearrangement uses TRBV20-1 and TRBJ2-1; 7 bases map to TRBD2. The CDR3 runs 16 residues. The J segment lost 4 bases and the V segment lost 5 bases, leaving 14 bases of the junction unmatched. The germline V gene encodes CDR1 DFQATT and CDR2 SNEGSKA (reference sequence). The CDR3 sequence: CSARLRPGGSYNEQFF. The DNA for the CDR3 is TGCAGTGCTCGCCTCCGTCCGGGGGGTAGTTACAATGAGCAGTTCTTC.

This clonotype was detected ten times or more. V usage is TRBV5-6 and J usage is TRBJ2-7; 7 bases agree with TRBD1. V shed 0 bases, J shed 8 bases, and the junction held 11 bases outside the gene matches. The CDR3 contains 15 residues. The germline CDR1 and CDR2 sequences are SGHDT and YYEEEE. The CDR3 reads CASSLDRDRVLKQYF. In DNA form, the CDR3 reads TGTGCCAGCAGCTTGGATCGCGACAGGGTCCTAAAGCAGTACTTC.

In its sample, this clonotype was seen many times. The chain has TRBV27 and TRBJ2-5, with a weak D call TRBD2 (5 bases). Trimming removed 4 bases at V and 5 bases at J, with 11 bases between. Germline CDR1 and CDR2: MNHEY and SMNVEV (reference sequence). There are 13 residues in the CDR3. CDR3 coding DNA: TGTGCCAGCAGTTGCGGGCGTAGGGAGACCCAGTACTTC. Protein product: CASSCGRRETQYF.

This clonotype was counted only a few times. This rearrangement joins TRBV20-1 to TRBJ2-7, with D maybe TRBD2 (6 bases). V lost 3 bases and J lost 0, with 18 bases in between. This CDR3 has 16 residues. Germline V CDR1 and CDR2: DFQATT, SNEGSKA (reference sequence). CDR3 amino acids: CSASGGTGMSSYEQYF. CDR3 DNA sequence: TGCAGTGCTAGTGGCGGGACCGGCATGAGCTCCTACGAGCAGTACTTC.

The J gene is TRBJ1-5, the V gene TRBV6-1, with 9 bases identical to TRBD1. Trimming at V came to 7 bases and at J to 4 bases, leaving 5 bases not matched to a gene. This CDR3 contains 14 residues. The V gene's germline CDR1 is MNHNS and CDR2 SASEGT. The CDR3 DNA follows: TGTGCCAGCAAGATGGACAGGGGTAATCAGCCCCAGCATTTT. This codes for CASKMDRGNQPQHF.

The rearrangement links TRBV12-3 or TRBV12-4 to TRBJ2-3; 10 bases map to TRBD2. J gave up 0 bases and V 6 bases, and 12 bases lay outside the gene matches. CDR3 length equals 18 residues. The CDR3 DNA reads as TGTGCCAGCAGGGCCAGCTTTAGCGGGGGGCCTAGCACAGATACGCAGTATTTT. Translating it yields CASRASFSGGPSTDTQYF.

V is TRBV5-1 and J is TRBJ1-2; no clear D gene. The CDR3 loop spans 14 amino acids. Between the trimmed V and J ends, which lost 0 bases and 3 bases, there was a span of 9 bases. Germline V gene sequence: CDR1 SGHRS, CDR2 YFSETQ. CDR3 amino acids: CASSLGNTHYGYTF. The CDR3 nucleotides read TGCGCCAGCAGCTTGGGTAACACACACTATGGCTACACCTTC. Combining the CDR3 with reference TRBV5-1 and TRBJ1-2 gives the whole variable domain KAGVTQTPRYLIKTRGQQVTLSCSPISGHRSVSWYQQTPGQGLQFLFEYFSETQRNKGNFPGRFSGRQFSNSRSEMNVSTLELGDSALYLCASSLGNTHYGYTFGSGTRLTVV.

The chain recombines TRBV7-2 with TRBJ2-3, with D perhaps matching TRBD2 (5 bases). This CDR3 has 14 residues. Trimming took off 4 bases at V and 4 bases at J, with 12 bases between the two ends. Germline V gene lookup returns CDR1 SGHTA and CDR2 FQGNSA. As DNA, the CDR3 is TGTGCCAGCAGCTCGGGGTCGGCGGCAGATACGCAGTATTTT. It encodes CASSSGSAADTQYF.

This clonotype appeared many times. The chain recombines TRBV7-9 with TRBJ2-1; D might be TRBD1 or TRBD2, each matching 5 bases. Germline loops: CDR1 SEHNR, CDR2 FQNEAQ (reference sequence). Trimming took off 6 bases at V and 5 bases at J, with 23 bases between the two ends. The CDR3 consists of 17 residues. Here the CDR3 DNA reads TGTGCCAGCAGACCCTCCCCTGGGGGAGAACTTAACAATGAGCAGTTCTTC. Its translation is CASRPSPGGELNNEQFF.

This chain joins TRBV6-5 and TRBJ2-7, with 7 positions matching TRBD1. Trimming removed 0 bases from V and 6 bases from J; junction bases left unmatched: 2. The CDR3 totals 13 residues. The germline CDR1 and CDR2 sequences are MNHEY and SVGAGI. The DNA of the CDR3 is TGTGCCAGCAGTTACTCGCCAGGGGGCGAGCAGTACTTC. This codes for CASSYSPGGEQYF.

About this clonotype: At one end, the junction sequence differs from germline, possibly due to a read error. The chain recombines TRBV29-1 with TRBJ2-5; TRBD1 matches 10 bases. Germline V gene sequence: CDR1 SQVTM, CDR2 ANQGSEA. CDR3 length: 13 residues. CDR3 in amino acids: CSGRQGAGEIQYF. Here the CDR3 DNA reads TGCAGCGGTAGACAGGGGGCGGGGGAGATCCAGTACTTC.